This record covers a single TCR beta chain. The antigen it recognizes is unknown. No base-level quality is on record; no much larger clone is a single base apart. This sample is part of a study of beta chain features in type 1 diabetes (dated by TCRdb to about 2018). In terms of the full investigation: Patients and healthy donors did not differ in mean age, gender distribution, total cell number or subset yield. A total of 107,917,701 sorted cells were examined across all samples, and RNA yield correlated strongly with the number of cells per subset. In the study, recently diagnosed type 1 diabetes patients and matched healthy donors were compared on the TCRB repertoires of their sorted circulating CD4+ T cell subsets. Whereas all 30 or so donors provided naive and central memory subsets, regulatory and stem cell-like memory subsets were isolated from just 8 patients and roughly eight healthy donors. Overall study outcomes, separate from this receptor: Naive, central memory and regulatory TCRB repertoires appeared to be more alike among patients than among healthy donors. Shorter templates might have been favored by PCR, but patient and control samples were amplified and corrected together, so both groups would have been affected equally by any skew. Because cDNA was sequenced instead of genomic DNA, activated cells with high expression could be over-represented, although the groups did not differ in activation or CD3 levels. In all four CD4+ subsets, TCRB CDR3 length was moderately but significantly shorter in type 1 diabetes patients. Only small numbers of individuals were included in the HLA sub-analyses, which left unresolved whether HLA type had any influence on TCRB rearrangement. Fewer insertions and more nucleotide deletions at VDJ recombination sites were observed in patients with type 1 diabetes, implying thymic rearrangement abnormalities.

A single peripheral blood draw of around 120 mL on average was collected from each donor into heparinised tubes. A BD FACSAria II and a panel including CD45RO, CCR7, CD25, CD127, CD95 and CD27 were used to sort naive, central memory, regulatory and stem cell-like memory CD4+ T cells. Purity was above 98% for every sorted population. PBMCs were separated immediately by Lymphoprep density gradient centrifugation and were stained directly, without being cultured. So that batch effects would be minimized, each experiment stained and sorted samples in pairs, pairing one healthy donor with one patient. The entire amount of isolated RNA was reverse transcribed using the High Capacity cDNA Reverse Transcription Kit, so the sequenced TCRB transcripts were expressed ones. Naive, central memory and regulatory T cell samples underwent deep immunoSEQ sequencing, averaging about 3.3 million total reads per sample. Sorted cells were lysed in RLT buffer and RNA was extracted with DNase-treated RNeasy Micro or Mini kits, depending on cell number. To prevent cross-contamination, every cell subset was processed on its own, while patient and healthy donor samples were processed together. TCRB sequences were amplified from cDNA with the immunoSEQ multiplex PCR, producing 87-bp fragments spanning the CDR3 region. The amplicons were sequenced using the Illumina HiSeq platform. In the paper's pipeline: PCR bias was computationally corrected using synthetic template baselines, reads within Hamming distance 2 were collapsed, and singletons that could not be merged were discarded. Reads were aligned against IMGT to assign V, D and J genes, CDR3 length and insertions or deletions at six rearrangement sites. Within each subset, clonotype counts were normalized to sorted cell number, after which true diversity and Gini coefficients were computed with the tcR R package. Repertoire sharing was quantified using the overlap coefficient calculated on TCRB nucleotide sequences. As a proxy for the pre-selection repertoire, out-of-frame TCRB sequences from naive cells were analyzed. The table comes from immuneACCESS by way of TCRdb, which keeps in-frame sequences with V and J called. Part of the clones is missing from these tables; in studies checked, under half for an unresolved V gene and the rest for unknown reasons. V and J calls and clone size are copied from that table; D and trimming were computed from the DNA. The sample profile shows around 500,000 clones; over 10% of them were found once. The ten most abundant clones make up approximately 0.045% of the sample.

V sheds 4 bases and J sheds 3 bases, leaving 8 bases between their ends. Taken from cysteine to phenylalanine, the CDR3 has 12 residues. Only CDR3 DNA remains: 36 bases, in frame from the first base. The CDR1 and CDR2 encoded by the germline V gene are SQVTM and ANQGSEA. The specimen sequenced was naive CD4+ T cells from blood. According to the study, the label for this sample's cell subset or site signals: true naive CD4+ T cells. The sequence derives from a woman aged 18 to 35 in good health. The rearranged segments are TRBV29-1 and TRBJ2-3; 6 matching bases give a weak D call of TRBD1. CDR3 sequence: CSVAGVTDTQYF. The nucleotide sequence is given as TGCAGCGTTGCAGGGGTGACAGATACGCAGTATTTT.